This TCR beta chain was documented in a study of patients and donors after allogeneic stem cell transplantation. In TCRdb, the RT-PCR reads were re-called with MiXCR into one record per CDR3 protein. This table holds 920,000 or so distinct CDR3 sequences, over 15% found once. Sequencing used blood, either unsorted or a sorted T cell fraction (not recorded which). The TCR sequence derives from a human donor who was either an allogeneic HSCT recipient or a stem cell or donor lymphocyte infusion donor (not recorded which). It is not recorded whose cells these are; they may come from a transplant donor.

CDR3 region: CSARDRQGFNEQYF. The CDR3 bases are TGCAGTGCTAGAGATCGACAGGGCTTCAACGAGCAGTACTTC. The genes are TRBV20-1 and TRBJ2-7, with TRBD1 matching over 7 bases. Germline values: CDR1 DFQATT, CDR2 SNEGSKA (reference sequence). V was clipped by 0 bases and J by 5 bases; unmatched bases: 7. This CDR3 is built from 14 residues.